This T cell receptor (beta chain) was obtained from a study of regulatory T cells (dated by TCRdb to between 2017 and 2018). Background on the whole study: The study compared T-cell receptor beta repertoires of sorted regulatory, conventional CD4+ and CD8+ T cells between CD3G-deficient patients and healthy controls.

Evidence of autoimmunity was found in all CD3G-deficient patients, and more severe autoimmunity was observed in two of the patients. At testing, patients were between 2 and 39 years old and showed lower naive and higher memory CD4+ and CD8+ T-cell proportions. CD4+ cells were FACS-sorted into CD25-high CD127-low regulatory T cells and CD25-low CD127-high conventional CD4+ T cells. The patient group comprised 5 or 6 individuals with CD3G deficiency. An international network of physicians across the United States, Europe and Asia provided the patient samples and clinical data. Peripheral blood mononuclear cells were isolated by Ficoll density separation. What the study reported, not specific to this receptor: Repertoires from patients had restricted unique TRB V-J pairs and skewed V and J gene usage, with the strongest effect in regulatory T cells. Regulatory T cells from CD3G-deficient patients showed reduced Shannon diversity compared with autologous conventional CD4+ cells and with control regulatory T cells. The degree of regulatory T-cell repertoire restriction differed from patient to patient and was most prominent in the two patients whose autoimmunity was most severe. Compared with control samples, regulatory T-cell samples from patients yielded roughly tenfold fewer unique productive TRB reads.

Note on this clone: What this receptor recognizes is not known. Base quality data are lacking; no much larger clone is found one base away.

In the multiplex PCR, 52 forward TRBV primers and 13 reverse TRBJ primers were used, and assay-based and computational corrections were applied for amplification bias. Rearranged TRB loci were amplified from genomic DNA by multiplex PCR within the immunoSEQ assay. Sequencing of the TRB amplicons was done on an Illumina HiSeq platform. Turning to the authors' computational methods: Custom algorithms error-filtered the raw sequences and aligned them to reference gene sequences, after which the immunoSEQ online tools were used for analysis. Frequencies of productive and nonproductive TRB rearrangements were evaluated among both unique and total sequences. Hydrophobicity and amino acid composition of residues 6 and 7 within the TRB CDR3 were used to estimate the potential for self-reactivity. Groups were compared by t tests, Mann-Whitney tests or two-way ANOVA performed in Prism software. Sourced from immuneACCESS, this table was stored by TCRdb with only in-frame sequences that have V and J called. A share of the clones is absent; for the studies checked, an unresolved V gene accounts for under half, and the remainder has no known explanation. V, J and clone size are those of that table, while D and trimming were read from the DNA. The sample includes around 6,000 clones, with approximately 92% observed a single time. The ten largest clones add up to less than 2% of the sample.

Relative to germline, V is 6 bases shorter and J is 7 bases shorter, with 10 bases between their ends. The CDR1 and CDR2 encoded by the germline V gene are MDHEN and SYDVKM. Reading from cysteine to phenylalanine, the CDR3 counts 12 amino acids. Only the CDR3 DNA stays, 36 bases, in frame from base 1. This TCR was sampled from a person under 35 with CD3G deficiency. Material for sequencing was CD4+ Tregs sorted from blood. The rearranged segments are TRBV28 and TRBJ2-1; TRBD1 could be the D gene, as 5 bases match. In nucleotide form, the sequence is TGTGCCAGCAGAAGGGGCGTGAATGAGCAGTTCTTC. This translates into CASRRGVNEQFF.